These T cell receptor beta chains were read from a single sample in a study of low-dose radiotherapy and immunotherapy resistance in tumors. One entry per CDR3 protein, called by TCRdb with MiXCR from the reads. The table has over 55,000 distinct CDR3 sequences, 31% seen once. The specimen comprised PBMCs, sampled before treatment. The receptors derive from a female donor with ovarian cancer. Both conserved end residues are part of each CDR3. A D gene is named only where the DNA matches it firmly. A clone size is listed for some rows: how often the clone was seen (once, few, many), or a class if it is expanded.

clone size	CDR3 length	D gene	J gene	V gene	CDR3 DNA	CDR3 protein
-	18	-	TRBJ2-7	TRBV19	TGTGCCAGTAGTATCAGGGCCTTAAACCCTTCCAACCACTACGAGCAGTACTTC	CASSIRALNPSNHYEQYF
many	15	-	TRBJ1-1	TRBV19	TGTGCCAGTAGTATAGACGGGCAGGGAAGGACTGAAGCTTTCTTT	CASSIDGQGRTEAFF
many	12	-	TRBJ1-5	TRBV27	TGTGCCAGCAGTTTTAGTGGTCAGCCCCAGCATTTT	CASSFSGQPQHF
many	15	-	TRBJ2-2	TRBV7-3	TGTGCCAGCAGTCAAAATAGAGGGAACACCGGGGAGCTGTTTTTT	CASSQNRGNTGELFF
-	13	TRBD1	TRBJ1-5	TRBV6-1	TGTGCCAGCAGTGGGGACAGTCCTCAGCCCCAGCATTTT	CASSGDSPQPQHF
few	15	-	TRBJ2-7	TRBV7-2	TGTGCCAGCAGCCTCGGTCGGCGGGAAGTAAGCGAGCAGTACTTC	CASSLGRREVSEQYF
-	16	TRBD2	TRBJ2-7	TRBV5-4	TGTGCCAGCAGCGAGGGACTAGCGGGGGCCTCCTACGAGCAGTACTTC	CASSEGLAGASYEQYF
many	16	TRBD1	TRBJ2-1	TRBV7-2	TGTGCCAGCAGCTTCAGGACAGGGGGCTTCTACAATGAGCAGTTCTTC	CASSFRTGGFYNEQFF
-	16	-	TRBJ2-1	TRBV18	TGTGCCAGCTCACCACCGGTTAAAGGGACCCAAAATGAGCAGTTCTTC	CASSPPVKGTQNEQFF
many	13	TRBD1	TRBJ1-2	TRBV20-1	TGCAGTGCTATCGTCGGACAGGGTTATGGCTACACCTTC	CSAIVGQGYGYTF
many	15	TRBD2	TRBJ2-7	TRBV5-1	TGCGCCAGCAGCTTCACTAGCGTTAGCTCCTACGAGCAGTACTTC	CASSFTSVSSYEQYF
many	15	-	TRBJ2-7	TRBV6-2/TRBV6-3	TGTGCCAGCGCCACTCCAGGGGCCCTTTTAGGCGAGCAGTACTTC	CASATPGALLGEQYF
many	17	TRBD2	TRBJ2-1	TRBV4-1	TGCGCCAGCAGCCAAGATTTGGGGAGGGGTTCCTACAATGAGCAGTTCTTC	CASSQDLGRGSYNEQFF
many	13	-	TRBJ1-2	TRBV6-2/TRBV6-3	TGTGCCAGCAGTTACTCGGGGATGAATGGCTACACCTTC	CASSYSGMNGYTF
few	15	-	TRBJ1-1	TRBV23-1	TGCGCCAGCAGTCAGATTCATCGGGGGGACACTGAAGCTTTCTTT	CASSQIHRGDTEAFF
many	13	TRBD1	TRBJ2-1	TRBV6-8	TGTGCCAGCAGTGGACTGGCAGGGGGTGAGCAGTTCTTC	CASSGLAGGEQFF